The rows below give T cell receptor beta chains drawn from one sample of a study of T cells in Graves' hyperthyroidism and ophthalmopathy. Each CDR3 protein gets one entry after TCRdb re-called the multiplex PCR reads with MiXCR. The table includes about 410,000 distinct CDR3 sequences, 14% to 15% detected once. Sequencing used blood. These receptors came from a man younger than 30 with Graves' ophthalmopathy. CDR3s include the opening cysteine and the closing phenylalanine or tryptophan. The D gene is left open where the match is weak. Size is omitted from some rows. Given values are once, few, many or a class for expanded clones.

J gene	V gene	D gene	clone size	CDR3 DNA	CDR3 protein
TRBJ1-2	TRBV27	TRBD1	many	TGTGCCAGCAGTTCCTCGGACAGGAAGGGCTACACCTTC	CASSSSDRKGYTF
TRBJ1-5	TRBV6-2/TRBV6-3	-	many	TGTGCCAGCATTCCCTCCTCTAGCAATCAGCCCCAGCATTTT	CASIPSSSNQPQHF
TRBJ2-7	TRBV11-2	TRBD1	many	TGTGCCAGCAGCTTAGATCGCTGGACAGGATCCGAGCAGTACTTC	CASSLDRWTGSEQYF
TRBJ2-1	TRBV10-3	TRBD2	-	TGTGCCATCACCCCGACTAGCGGGGGTGGCAATGAGCAGTTCTTC	CAITPTSGGGNEQFF
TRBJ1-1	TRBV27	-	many	TGTGCCAGCAGTTTATTAGGGGGGGCGGGTGCTTTCTTT	CASSLLGGAGAFF
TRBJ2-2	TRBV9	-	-	TGTGCCAGCAGCGTAGGACAGGTGAACACCGGGGAGCTGTTTTTT	CASSVGQVNTGELFF
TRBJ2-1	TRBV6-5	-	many	TGTGCCAGCAGTTACTATGGACTCAGCTCCTACAATGAGCAGTTCTTC	CASSYYGLSSYNEQFF
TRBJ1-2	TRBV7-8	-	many	TGTGCCAGCAGCTTAGCTACTGTGGTCAGGGTGTATGGCTACACCTTC	CASSLATVVRVYGYTF
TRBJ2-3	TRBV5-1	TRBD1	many	TGCGCCAGCAGCTCCCGGACAGGGCGCACAGATACGCAGTATTTT	CASSSRTGRTDTQYF
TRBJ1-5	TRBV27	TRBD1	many	TGTGCCAGCAGTCCGACCGGGACAGGGTTCGGCAGCAATCAGCCCCAGCATTTT	CASSPTGTGFGSNQPQHF
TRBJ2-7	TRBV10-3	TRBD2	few	TGTGCCGTCGGCACTAGCGGCGCTTACGAGCAGTACTTC	CAVGTSGAYEQYF
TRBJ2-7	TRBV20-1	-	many	TGCAGTGCTAGATCGACCCCGGCCGAGCAGTACTTC	CSARSTPAEQYF
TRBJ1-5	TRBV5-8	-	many	TGTGCCAGCAGCTTGGTCGGTGCCTCCACTAGCAATCAGCCCCAGCATTTT	CASSLVGASTSNQPQHF
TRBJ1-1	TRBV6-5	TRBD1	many	TGTGCCAGCAGTTACTCGATGCTGCTGACAGGGGAGCACACTGAAGCTTTCTTT	CASSYSMLLTGEHTEAFF
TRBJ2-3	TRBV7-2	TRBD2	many	TGTGCCAGCAGCGAACTAGCGTCAGGTACGCAGTATTTT	CASSELASGTQYF
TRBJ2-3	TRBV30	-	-	-	CAWSVAGGTDYEYF
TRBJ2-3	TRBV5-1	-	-	TGCGCCAGCAGCTTAGGGACTCCCACAGATACGCAGTATTTT	CASSLGTPTDTQYF
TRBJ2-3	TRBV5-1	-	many	TGCGCCAGCAGCTTGGCCGGTGGTGTTGCGGGAGATACGCAGTATTTT	CASSLAGGVAGDTQYF
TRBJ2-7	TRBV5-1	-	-	TGCGCCAGCAGCTTTTCAACAGAATTTTACGAGCAGTACTTC	CASSFSTEFYEQYF
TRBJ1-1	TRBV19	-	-	TGTGCCAGTAGTACCTACTTCGGAGACTCGAACACTGAAGCTTTCTTT	CASSTYFGDSNTEAFF